The next 21 T cell receptor beta chains were all read from a single sample in a study of blood T cell repertoires in COVID-19. Measured with immunoSEQ multiplex PCR; TCRdb has only the in-frame clones, and not every one. Of some 90,000 clones in the sample, approximately 89% were seen once. The sample taken for sequencing was peripheral blood. The receptors originated from an elderly woman with active COVID-19.

The chain recombines TRBV5-6 with TRBJ2-5; possibly TRBD1 for D (5 bases). The CDR3 is 14 amino acids. V lost 0 bases and J 3 bases, leaving 9 bases between the germline ends. Germline CDR1 is SGHDT and CDR2 is YYEEEE. CDR3 DNA: TGTGCCAGCAGCTTGGTAGGCAGGGAAGAGACCCAGTACTTC. Protein: CASSLVGREETQYF.

The chain employs TRBV6-1 and TRBJ2-7; possible D gene TRBD1, 6 bases. The CDR3 consists of 15 residues. V was trimmed by 0 bases and J by 1 base, leaving 10 bases between them. CDR1 and CDR2 (germline): MNHNS, SASEGT. The CDR3 coding sequence is TGTGCCAGCAGTGAAGCGGGGACAACATCCTACGAGCAGTACTTC. It encodes CASSEAGTTSYEQYF.

The rearrangement links TRBV6-2 or TRBV6-3 to TRBJ2-7; 10 positions match TRBD2. CDR3 length: 16 amino acids. Trimming cost V 4 bases and J 7 bases; bases outside gene matches: 13. The germline V gene has CDR1 MNHEY and CDR2 SVGEGT. The CDR3 DNA is TGTGCCAGCAGTTCAAAAAGTGCTAGCGGGAGCTCAGAGCAGTACTTC. It translates to CASSSKSASGSSEQYF.

This sequence joins TRBV6-5 and TRBJ2-7, with D perhaps matching TRBD1 (6 bases). This CDR3 contains 16 residues. Trimming stripped 0 bases from V and 3 bases from J, with 15 bases between. CDR1 is MNHEY and CDR2 is SVGAGI in the germline V gene. The CDR3 spells CASSYSLGQHVYEQYF. In DNA, the CDR3 is TGTGCCAGCAGTTACTCGCTCGGACAGCATGTCTACGAGCAGTACTTC.

The V call is TRBV6-5, the J call TRBJ2-5; 8 bases agree with TRBD2. With 6 bases clipped from V and 1 base from J, the junction kept 7 bases outside the gene matches. In germline, CDR1 is MNHEY, CDR2 SVGAGI. The CDR3 loop spans 15 amino acids. The CDR3 spells CASSRLLAAQETQYF. CDR3 coding DNA: TGTGCCAGCAGCAGACTACTAGCGGCCCAAGAGACCCAGTACTTC.

This clone has a single count. The chain recombines TRBV28 with TRBJ2-2; the match to TRBD1 covers 11 bases. The junction had 3 bases not matched to a gene; V was cut back by 5 bases and J by 4 bases. Germline lookup yields CDR1 MDHEN and CDR2 SYDVKM. This CDR3 is 15 amino acids long. The CDR3 region has the DNA TGTGCCAGCAGTAGGGACAGGGGGGTCACCGGGGAGCTGTTTTTT. Translation gives CASSRDRGVTGELFF.

V gene TRBV11-2 combines with J gene TRBJ2-1; possibly TRBD1 for D (5 bases). The CDR3 sequence is 13 residues long. Germline V gene sequence: CDR1 SGHAT, CDR2 FQNNGV. Trimming shortened V by 3 bases and J by 6 bases, and 9 bases separated the two germline ends. This chain's CDR3 is CASSLNRGNEQFF. DNA for the CDR3: TGTGCCAGCAGCTTGAATAGGGGCAATGAGCAGTTCTTC.

The genes are TRBV7-9 and TRBJ2-1; 9 bases are a match to TRBD2. Germline values: CDR1 SEHNR, CDR2 FQNEAQ (reference sequence). The junction had 1 base not matched to a gene; V was cut back by 3 bases and J by 4 bases. The CDR3 has 14 amino acids. CDR3: CASSFGLAYNEQFF. The CDR3 region has the DNA TGTGCCAGCAGCTTCGGACTAGCGTACAATGAGCAGTTCTTC.

This chain joins TRBV7-9 and TRBJ2-3; tentative D call: TRBD2 (6 bases). The CDR3 is 15 residues long. Germline assignment: CDR1 SEHNR and CDR2 FQNEAQ (reference sequence). V shed 2 bases and J shed 2 bases, with 11 bases lying between them. CDR3 nucleotides: TGTGCCAGCAGCTTACAACTAGCCAACACAGATACGCAGTATTTT. As protein: CASSLQLANTDTQYF. The full variable domain, completed using reference TRBV7-9 and TRBJ2-3, is DTGVSQNPRHKITKRGQNVTFRCDPISEHNRLYWYRQTLGQGPEFLTYFQNEAQLEKSRLLSDRFSAERPKGSFSTLEIQRTEQGDSAMYLCASSLQLANTDTQYFGPGTRLTVL.

Here the CDR3 DNA reads TGTGCCAGCAGTCTCCCCGGACTAGCGGGAAGCACAGATACGCAGTATTTT. It encodes CASSLPGLAGSTDTQYF. The chain joins TRBV2 to TRBJ2-3; 12 bases fit TRBD2. There are 17 residues in the CDR3. V trimming: 5 bases; J trimming: 0 bases; junction bases outside the gene matches: 6. Looked up from germline, CDR1 is SNHLY and CDR2 is FYNNEI. The full variable domain, in which reference TRBV2 and TRBJ2-3 provide the parts outside the CDR3, is EPEVTQTPSHQVTQMGQEVILRCVPISNHLYFYWYRQILGQKVEFLVSFYNNEISEKSEIFDDQFSVERPDGSNFTLKIRSTKLEDSAMYFCASSLPGLAGSTDTQYFGPGTRLTVL.

The gene calls are TRBV9 and TRBJ2-7; 10 positions match TRBD1. V trimming: 4 bases; J trimming: 4 bases; junction bases outside the gene matches: 11. The CDR3 spans 16 residues. Germline V gene lookup returns CDR1 SGDLS and CDR2 YYNGEE. The CDR3 is CASSNHLGTGVYEQYF. Here the CDR3 DNA reads TGTGCCAGCAGCAACCATCTTGGGACAGGGGTTTACGAGCAGTACTTC.

The chain uses TRBV18 and TRBJ2-2; TRBD2 agrees at 10 bases. This CDR3 contains 16 residues. V was pared by 6 bases and J by 0 bases, with 4 bases of the junction left unmatched. The germline V gene has CDR1 KGHSH and CDR2 LQKENI. The CDR3 nucleotides read TGTGCCAGCTCCGGAGGACTAGCGGCGAACACCGGGGAGCTGTTTTTT. Its translation is CASSGGLAANTGELFF.

The rearrangement links TRBV6-2 or TRBV6-3 to TRBJ2-7; 7 bases fit TRBD1. The germline CDR1 and CDR2 sequences are MNHEY and SVGEGT. The CDR3 has 18 residues. J lost 5 bases, V lost 2 bases, and 18 bases had no gene match. The CDR3 protein is CASSYNSGAGGRQDEQYF. CDR3 DNA sequence: TGTGCCAGCAGTTACAATTCTGGGGCAGGGGGTCGTCAGGACGAGCAGTACTTC.

The rearrangement uses TRBV13 and TRBJ2-7; 9 bases line up with TRBD1. The J segment lost 5 bases and the V segment lost 5 bases, leaving 4 bases of the junction unmatched. CDR1 and CDR2 (germline): PRHDT, FYEKMQ (reference sequence). CDR3 length equals 13 residues. The CDR3 DNA reads TGTGCCAGCAGCCCGCGGACAGGGGACGAGCAGTACTTC. This codes for CASSPRTGDEQYF.

The chain couples TRBV28 to TRBJ2-3, with D maybe TRBD2 (5 bases). Germline-derived CDR1 and CDR2 are MDHEN and SYDVKM. The CDR3 has 16 amino acids. Trimming left V 2 bases short and J 0 bases short, with 12 bases between. This chain's CDR3 is CASSLGGGGSTDTQYF. The CDR3 nucleotides are TGTGCCAGCAGTTTAGGTGGCGGCGGGAGCACAGATACGCAGTATTTT.

The chain uses TRBV5-1 and TRBJ1-2; the D gene is possibly TRBD1 (6 bases). The V gene lost 1 base and the J gene lost 6 bases, with 16 bases spanning the gap. The germline V gene has CDR1 SGHRS and CDR2 YFSETQ. This CDR3 region has 15 residues. The CDR3 DNA reads TGCGCCAGCAGCTTGACAGGGATCTTCAGTGATGGCTACACCTTC. Translating gives CASSLTGIFSDGYTF. The variable domain in full, completed from reference TRBV5-1 and TRBJ1-2, reads KAGVTQTPRYLIKTRGQQVTLSCSPISGHRSVSWYQQTPGQGLQFLFEYFSETQRNKGNFPGRFSGRQFSNSRSEMNVSTLELGDSALYLCASSLTGIFSDGYTFGSGTRLTVV.

This chain uses TRBV7-6 with TRBJ1-4, with D tentatively TRBD1 (5 bases). Per germline, CDR1 SGHVS and CDR2 FNYEAQ. Trimming stripped 2 bases from V and 8 bases from J, with 21 bases between. The CDR3 runs 17 residues. CDR3: CASSLMAGYGDREKLFF. The CDR3 coding sequence is TGTGCCAGCAGCTTAATGGCAGGGTATGGAGATAGAGAAAAACTGTTTTTT.

The genes are TRBV9 and TRBJ1-1; 10 nucleotides match TRBD1. Trimming cost V 4 bases and J 6 bases; bases outside gene matches: 6. Germline lookup yields CDR1 SGDLS and CDR2 YYNGEE. This CDR3 contains 14 residues. The CDR3 region has the DNA TGTGCCAGCAGCCAAACCGGGACAGGGGCTGAAGCTTTCTTT. Translated, it gives CASSQTGTGAEAFF.

V usage is TRBV5-1 and J usage is TRBJ2-7; 9 bases fit TRBD2. The CDR3 runs 17 residues. V shed 0 bases and J 0 bases; nucleotides not matched to a gene: 7. CDR1 and CDR2 (germline): SGHRS, YFSETQ. CDR3: CASSLAGLAGSSYEQYF. DNA for the CDR3: TGCGCCAGCAGCTTGGCCGGGCTAGCGGGAAGCTCCTACGAGCAGTACTTC.

The rearrangement links TRBV29-1 to TRBJ2-1, with 7 bases identical to TRBD2. Losses at the gene ends were 4 bases for V and 12 bases for J; bases not matched to a gene: 3. There are 10 residues in the CDR3. Per germline, CDR1 SQVTM and CDR2 ANQGSEA. CDR3 nucleotides: TGCAGCGTTGTCACTAGCGCGCAGTTCTTC. Its translation: CSVVTSAQFF.

V is TRBV5-4 and J is TRBJ1-4; D remains ambiguous. The germline gives CDR1 SGHNT, CDR2 YYREEE (reference sequence). CDR3 length equals 13 residues. V lost 4 bases, J lost 8 bases, and 12 bases lay in between. This chain's CDR3 is CASSAREREKLFF. CDR3 DNA sequence: TGTGCCAGCAGCGCCCGGGAGAGGGAAAAACTGTTTTTT.